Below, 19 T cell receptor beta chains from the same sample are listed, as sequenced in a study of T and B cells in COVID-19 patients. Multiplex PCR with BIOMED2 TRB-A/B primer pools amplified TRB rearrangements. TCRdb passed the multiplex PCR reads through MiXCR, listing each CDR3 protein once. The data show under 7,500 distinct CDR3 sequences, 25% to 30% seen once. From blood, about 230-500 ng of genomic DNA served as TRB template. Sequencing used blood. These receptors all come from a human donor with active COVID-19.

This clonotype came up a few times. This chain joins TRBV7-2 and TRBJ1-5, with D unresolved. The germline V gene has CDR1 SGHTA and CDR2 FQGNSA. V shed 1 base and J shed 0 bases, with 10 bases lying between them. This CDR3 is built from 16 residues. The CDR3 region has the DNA TGTGCCAGCAGCTTAGTCGGAGGAGATAGCAATCAGCCCCAGCATTTT. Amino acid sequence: CASSLVGGDSNQPQHF.

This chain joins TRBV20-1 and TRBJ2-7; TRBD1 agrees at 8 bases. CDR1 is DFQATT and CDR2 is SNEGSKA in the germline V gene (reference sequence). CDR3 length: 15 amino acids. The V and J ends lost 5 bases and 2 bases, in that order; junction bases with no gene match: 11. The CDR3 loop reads CSAPSDTGGTYEQYF. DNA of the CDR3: TGCAGTGCTCCCTCGGACACAGGGGGAACCTACGAGCAGTACTTC.

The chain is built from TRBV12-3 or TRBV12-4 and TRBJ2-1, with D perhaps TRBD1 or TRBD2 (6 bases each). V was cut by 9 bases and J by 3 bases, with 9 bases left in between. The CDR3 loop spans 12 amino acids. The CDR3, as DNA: TGTGCCAGAGGGGGGAGCTACAATGAGCAGTTCTTC. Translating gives CARGGSYNEQFF.

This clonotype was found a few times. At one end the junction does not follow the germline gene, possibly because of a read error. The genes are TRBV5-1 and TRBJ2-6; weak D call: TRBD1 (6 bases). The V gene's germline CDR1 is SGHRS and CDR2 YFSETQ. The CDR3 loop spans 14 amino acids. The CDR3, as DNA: TGTGCCAGCAGCTCGAGACAGGCCCCCAACGTCCTGACTTTC. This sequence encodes CASSSRQAPNVLTF.

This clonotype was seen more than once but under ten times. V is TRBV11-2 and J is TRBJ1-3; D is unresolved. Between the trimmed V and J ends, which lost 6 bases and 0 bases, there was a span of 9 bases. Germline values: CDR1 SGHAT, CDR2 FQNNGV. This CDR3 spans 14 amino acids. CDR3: CASSPGFSGNTIYF. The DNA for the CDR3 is TGTGCCAGCAGTCCGGGATTCTCTGGAAACACCATATATTTT.

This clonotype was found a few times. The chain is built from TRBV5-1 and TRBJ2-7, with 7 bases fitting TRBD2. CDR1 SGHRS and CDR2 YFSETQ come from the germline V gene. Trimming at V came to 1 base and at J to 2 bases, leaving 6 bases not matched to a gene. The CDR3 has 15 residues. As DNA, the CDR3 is TGCGCCAGCAGCTTGTCGCCAGGGAGGGCCTACGAGCAGTACTTC. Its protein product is CASSLSPGRAYEQYF.

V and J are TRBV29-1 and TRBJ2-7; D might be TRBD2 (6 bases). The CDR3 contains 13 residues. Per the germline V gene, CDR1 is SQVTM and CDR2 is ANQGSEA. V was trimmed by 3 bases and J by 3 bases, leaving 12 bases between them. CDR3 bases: TGCAGCGTTGAGGCGGGGCGAATCTACGAGCAGTACTTC. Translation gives CSVEAGRIYEQYF.

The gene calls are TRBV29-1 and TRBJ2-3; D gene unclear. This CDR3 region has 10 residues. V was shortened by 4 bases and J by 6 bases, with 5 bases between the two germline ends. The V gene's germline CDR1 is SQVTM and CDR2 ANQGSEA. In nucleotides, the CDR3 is TGCAGCGTTGGGACGGATACGCAGTATTTT. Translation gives CSVGTDTQYF.

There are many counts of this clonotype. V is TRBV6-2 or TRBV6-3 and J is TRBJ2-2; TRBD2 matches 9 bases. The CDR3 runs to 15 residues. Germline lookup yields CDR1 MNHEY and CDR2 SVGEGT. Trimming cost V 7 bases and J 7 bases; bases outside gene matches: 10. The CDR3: CASTVGTSILGELFF. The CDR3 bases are TGTGCCAGCACCGTCGGGACTAGCATTCTCGGGGAGCTGTTTTTT.

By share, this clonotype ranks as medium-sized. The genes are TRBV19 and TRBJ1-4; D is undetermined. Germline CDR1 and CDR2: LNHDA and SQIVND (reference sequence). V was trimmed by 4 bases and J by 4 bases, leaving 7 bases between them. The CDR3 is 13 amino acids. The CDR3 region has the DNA TGTGCCAGTAGTACGAACAGTAATGAAAAACTGTTTTTT. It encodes CASSTNSNEKLFF.

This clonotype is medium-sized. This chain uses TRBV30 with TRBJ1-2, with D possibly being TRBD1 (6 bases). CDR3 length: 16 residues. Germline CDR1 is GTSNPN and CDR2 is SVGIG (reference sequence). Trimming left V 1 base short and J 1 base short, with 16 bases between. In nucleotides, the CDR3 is TGTGCCTGGAGTGGCGAAGGGGGGGCTCGTAACTATGGCTACACCTTC. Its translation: CAWSGEGGARNYGYTF.

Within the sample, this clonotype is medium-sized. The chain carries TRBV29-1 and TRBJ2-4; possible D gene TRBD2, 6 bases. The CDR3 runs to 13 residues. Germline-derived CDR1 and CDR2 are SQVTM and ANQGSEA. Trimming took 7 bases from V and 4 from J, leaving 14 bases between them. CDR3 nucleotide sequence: TGCAGCGCCAACCCGGGAGAGAAAAACATTCAGTACTTC. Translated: CSANPGEKNIQYF.

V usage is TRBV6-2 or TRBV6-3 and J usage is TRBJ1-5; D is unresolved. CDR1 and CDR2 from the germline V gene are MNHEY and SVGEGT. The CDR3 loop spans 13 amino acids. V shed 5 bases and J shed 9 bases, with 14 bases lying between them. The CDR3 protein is CASSDIRDLPQHF. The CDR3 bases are TGTGCCAGCAGTGACATACGGGATCTGCCCCAGCATTTT.

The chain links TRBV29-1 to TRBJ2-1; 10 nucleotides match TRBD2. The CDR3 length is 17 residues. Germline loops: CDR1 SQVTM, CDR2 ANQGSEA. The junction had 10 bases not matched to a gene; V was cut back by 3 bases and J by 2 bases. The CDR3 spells CSVEYASGGFPYNEQFF. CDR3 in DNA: TGCAGCGTTGAGTATGCTAGCGGGGGATTCCCCTACAATGAGCAGTTCTTC.

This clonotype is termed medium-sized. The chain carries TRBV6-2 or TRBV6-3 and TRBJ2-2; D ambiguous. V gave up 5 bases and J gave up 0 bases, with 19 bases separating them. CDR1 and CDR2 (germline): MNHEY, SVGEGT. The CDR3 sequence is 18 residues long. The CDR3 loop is CASSINWVRPPNTGELFF. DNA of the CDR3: TGTGCCAGCAGTATTAATTGGGTCAGGCCACCGAACACCGGGGAGCTGTTTTTT.

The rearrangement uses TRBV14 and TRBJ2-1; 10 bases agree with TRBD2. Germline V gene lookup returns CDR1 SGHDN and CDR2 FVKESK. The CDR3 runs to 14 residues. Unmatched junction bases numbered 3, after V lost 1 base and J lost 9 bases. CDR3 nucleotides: TGTGCCAGCAGCCAAGTAAGCGGGGGGGGTGAGCAGTTCTTC. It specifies CASSQVSGGGEQFF.

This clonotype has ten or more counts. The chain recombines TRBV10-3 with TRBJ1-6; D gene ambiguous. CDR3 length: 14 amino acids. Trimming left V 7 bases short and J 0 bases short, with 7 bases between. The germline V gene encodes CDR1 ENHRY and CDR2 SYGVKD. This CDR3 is CAIKTSSYNSPLHF. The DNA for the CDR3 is TGTGCCATCAAGACGAGCTCCTATAATTCACCCCTCCACTTT.

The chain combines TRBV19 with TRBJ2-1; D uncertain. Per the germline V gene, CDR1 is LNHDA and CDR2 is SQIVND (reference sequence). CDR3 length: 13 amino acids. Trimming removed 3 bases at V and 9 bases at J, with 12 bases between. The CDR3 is CASSMSGRGEQFF. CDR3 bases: TGTGCCAGTAGTATGTCCGGCCGCGGTGAGCAGTTCTTC.

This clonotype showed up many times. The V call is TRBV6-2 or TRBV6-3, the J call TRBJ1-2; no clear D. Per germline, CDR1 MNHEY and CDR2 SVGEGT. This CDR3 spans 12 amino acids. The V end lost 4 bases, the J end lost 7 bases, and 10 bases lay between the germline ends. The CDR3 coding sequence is TGTGCCAGCAGTTCGGGCATTTCTGGCTACACCTTC. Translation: CASSSGISGYTF.